Below, 23 T cell receptor beta chains from the same sample are listed, as sequenced in a study of blood T cell repertoires in COVID-19. Repertoires were generated with immunoSEQ multiplex PCR, while TCRdb's copy carries only in-frame clones and drops some. This table holds a few hundred thousand clones, 86% found once. Input material: peripheral blood. These receptors originate from a young woman with active or convalescent COVID-19.

The rearrangement joins TRBV14 to TRBJ1-4; TRBD1 aligns across 8 bases. Germline values: CDR1 SGHDN, CDR2 FVKESK. The CDR3 is made up of 16 amino acids. The trim removed 3 bases at V and 4 bases at J, leaving 7 bases unmatched. The CDR3 DNA follows: TGTGCCAGCAGCCAGGAACGGACAGGGATTAATGAAAAACTGTTTTTT. Translation: CASSQERTGINEKLFF.

This clone has only a few counts. The CDR3 DNA reads TGTGCCAGCAGTTCTATACAGGATCTCCAAACCGGGGAGCTGTTTTTT. This sequence encodes CASSSIQDLQTGELFF. The chain links TRBV6-5 to TRBJ2-2; possible D gene TRBD1, 5 bases. CDR3 length: 16 amino acids. The V end was cut by 4 bases, the J end by 5 bases, with 17 bases between. Germline-derived CDR1 and CDR2 are MNHEY and SVGAGI.

The genes are TRBV5-8 and TRBJ1-4; possibly TRBD1 for D (5 bases). Germline assignment: CDR1 SGHTS and CDR2 YDEGEE. The V end was cut by 6 bases, the J end by 6 bases, with 21 bases between. There are 16 residues in the CDR3. The chain's CDR3 is CASTPGGEAGDEKLFF. The CDR3 coding sequence is TGTGCCAGCACCCCGGGAGGGGAGGCCGGGGATGAAAAACTGTTTTTT.

There are a few counts of this clone. The V gene is TRBV3-1 (or the pseudogene TRBV3-2), the J gene TRBJ1-1; TRBD1 matches at 8 bases. The J segment lost 5 bases and the V segment lost 6 bases, leaving 17 bases of the junction unmatched. CDR1 is LGHDT and CDR2 is YNNKEL in the germline V gene (reference sequence). The CDR3 has 17 amino acids. The CDR3 region is CASSKLWMTGDGTEAFF. DNA of the CDR3: TGTGCCAGCAGTAAATTATGGATGACAGGGGACGGGACTGAAGCTTTCTTT.

V usage is TRBV15 and J usage is TRBJ2-5, with 7 positions matching TRBD2. CDR3 length: 15 amino acids. V lost 2 bases, J lost 4 bases, and 7 bases stayed unmatched. The germline gives CDR1 LNHNV, CDR2 YYDKDF (reference sequence). CDR3: CATSRSLAGVETQYF. The CDR3 nucleotides are TGTGCCACCAGCAGATCTCTCGCGGGGGTAGAGACCCAGTACTTC.

The V and J genes are TRBV27 and TRBJ2-5; D might be TRBD2 (6 bases). V gave up 3 bases and J gave up 5 bases, with 16 bases separating them. Germline values: CDR1 MNHEY, CDR2 SMNVEV (reference sequence). This CDR3 is 15 amino acids long. For the CDR3, the DNA is TGTGCCAGCAGTTTTCTGGGGGGTAGGGTGGAGACCCAGTACTTC. Amino acid sequence: CASSFLGGRVETQYF.

The rearrangement links TRBV30 to TRBJ1-4, with D possibly matching TRBD1 (5 bases). Germline V gene sequence: CDR1 GTSNPN, CDR2 SVGIG (reference sequence). V dropped 0 bases and J dropped 8 bases, with 16 bases sitting between them. The CDR3 has 15 amino acids. The CDR3 is CAWSVKSGLWEKLFF. In DNA, the CDR3 is TGTGCCTGGAGTGTAAAGTCAGGGCTTTGGGAAAAACTGTTTTTT.

This clone was found once. This chain uses TRBV4-3 with TRBJ2-2, with TRBD1 as a possible D gene (5 bases). Trimming removed 3 bases from V and 5 bases from J, with 13 bases in between. This CDR3 has 15 amino acids. Germline V lookup: CDR1 LGHNA, CDR2 YSLEER. The CDR3 nucleotides read TGCGCCAGCAGCCAGAGCAGGGTAATTACCGGGGAGCTGTTTTTT. Protein sequence: CASSQSRVITGELFF.

This chain uses TRBV10-3 with TRBJ2-5; 8 bases line up with TRBD2. This CDR3 region has 13 residues. Trimming took 8 bases from V and 1 from J; bases not matched to a gene: 3. Germline lookup yields CDR1 ENHRY and CDR2 SYGVKD. In DNA, the CDR3 is TGTGCCATCGCGGGGGGCGCCCAAGAGACCCAGTACTTC. This codes for CAIAGGAQETQYF.

This clone came up many times. The J gene is TRBJ2-5, the V gene TRBV9; D may be TRBD2 (6 bases). Trimming removed 1 base at V and 7 bases at J, with 17 bases between. This CDR3 region has 15 residues. CDR1 and CDR2 from the germline V gene are SGDLS and YYNGEE. CDR3: CASSVSGGDGLTQYF. DNA of the CDR3: TGTGCCAGCAGCGTATCGGGCGGGGACGGATTGACCCAGTACTTC.

CDR3 amino acids: CARSLIGQEVVNYGYTF. The CDR3, as DNA: TGTGCCAGAAGCTTGATCGGACAGGAGGTAGTTAACTATGGCTACACCTTC. The chain has TRBV5-3 and TRBJ1-2; 7 bases agree with TRBD1. TRBV5-3 is an open reading frame whose function is uncertain. The CDR3 loop spans 17 amino acids. V lost 1 base to trimming and J lost 1 base; unmatched junction nucleotides: 10.

V usage is TRBV5-4 and J usage is TRBJ2-5; TRBD1 agrees at 7 bases. This CDR3 has 13 residues. Germline V gene lookup returns CDR1 SGHNT and CDR2 YYREEE (reference sequence). The V gene end was trimmed by 5 bases and the J gene end by 2 bases; junction bases not matched to a gene: 3. CDR3 DNA: TGTGCCAGCAGTGAGGGACAGCAAGAGACCCAGTACTTC. Translated: CASSEGQQETQYF.

The J gene is TRBJ1-6, the V gene TRBV5-5, with 7 bases that match TRBD1. The germline V gene encodes CDR1 SGHKS and CDR2 YYEKEE (reference sequence). The CDR3 length is 15 residues. The ends lost 4 bases at V and 10 bases at J; junction bases unmatched: 11. This chain's CDR3 is CASSPSRQGISPLHF. CDR3 coding DNA: TGTGCCAGCAGCCCCTCAAGACAGGGAATATCACCCCTCCACTTT.

This clone has a single count. This rearrangement joins TRBV7-2 to TRBJ1-2; TRBD1 agrees at 10 bases. The CDR3 spans 14 residues. Germline V lookup: CDR1 SGHTA, CDR2 FQGNSA. Unmatched junction bases numbered 8, after V lost 5 bases and J lost 8 bases. CDR3 region: CASSPSTGGYGYTF. The CDR3 DNA follows: TGTGCCAGCAGCCCCTCGACAGGGGGCTACGGCTACACCTTC. Looking up the rest from reference TRBV7-2 and TRBJ1-2 gives the full variable domain: GAGVSQSPSNKVTEKGKDVELRCDPISGHTALYWYRQSLGQGLEFLIYFQGNSAPDKSGLPSDRFSAERTGGSVSTLTIQRTQQEDSAVYLCASSPSTGGYGYTFGSGTRLTVV.

The V gene is TRBV2, the J gene TRBJ1-2; D remains ambiguous. Germline V lookup: CDR1 SNHLY, CDR2 FYNNEI. The CDR3 contains 13 residues. V lost 11 bases and J 2 bases, leaving 15 bases between the germline ends. Here the CDR3 reads CAPPPGINYGYTF. The CDR3 DNA follows: TGTGCCCCACCGCCCGGGATAAACTATGGCTACACCTTC.

V usage is TRBV15 and J usage is TRBJ1-6; tentatively, D is TRBD1 (5 bases). Germline-derived CDR1 and CDR2 are LNHNV and YYDKDF (reference sequence). This CDR3 has 15 amino acids. Trimming stripped 3 bases from V and 6 bases from J, with 12 bases between. The CDR3 sequence: CATSSSRQGNSPLHF. CDR3 bases: TGTGCCACCAGCAGTAGTCGGCAGGGTAATTCACCCCTCCACTTT.

The rearrangement links TRBV30 to TRBJ1-3; possibly TRBD1 for D (5 bases). This CDR3 comprises 14 residues. With 5 bases removed from V and 0 bases from J, the gap between germline ends came to 11 bases. The V gene's germline CDR1 is GTSNPN and CDR2 SVGIG (reference sequence). As DNA, the CDR3 is TGTGCCTGGGGTCCAGGGTACTCTGGAAACACCATATATTTT. Amino acid sequence: CAWGPGYSGNTIYF.

The rearrangement uses TRBV2 and TRBJ1-4, with a weak D call TRBD1 (5 bases). Germline CDR1 SNHLY, CDR2 FYNNEI. V dropped 2 bases and J dropped 8 bases, with 15 bases sitting between them. The CDR3 consists of 15 residues. CDR3 amino acids: CASSEYPRTLEKLFF. The CDR3 bases are TGTGCCAGCAGTGAATACCCTCGGACACTCGAAAAACTGTTTTTT.

The rearrangement joins TRBV6-2 or TRBV6-3 to TRBJ2-5; possibly TRBD2 for D (5 bases). V lost 0 bases to trimming and J lost 1 base, with 12 bases between them. CDR3 size: 16 residues. Germline assignment: CDR1 MNHEY and CDR2 SVGEGT. The DNA for the CDR3 is TGTGCCAGCAGTTACTCGAACCCCGGGATCCAAGAGACCCAGTACTTC. This sequence encodes CASSYSNPGIQETQYF.

The chain recombines TRBV9 with TRBJ2-1; TRBD2 agrees at 9 bases. Looked up from germline, CDR1 is SGDLS and CDR2 is YYNGEE. The CDR3 runs to 17 residues. V was pared by 0 bases and J by 3 bases, with 7 bases of the junction left unmatched. The CDR3 DNA reads as TGTGCCAGCAGCGTAGAGGCTAGCGGGGCACACTACAATGAGCAGTTCTTC. Residues: CASSVEASGAHYNEQFF.

V is TRBV10-2 and J is TRBJ1-1; TRBD1 might be the D (6 bases). V lost 7 bases, J lost 7 bases, and 25 bases lay in between. From germline, CDR1 is WSHSY and CDR2 SAAADI. The CDR3 runs 16 residues. The CDR3 DNA follows: TGCGCCAGCACGGGGATGGAACAGGGAGGGTCCTTTGAAGCTTTCTTT. It translates to CASTGMEQGGSFEAFF.

This rearrangement joins TRBV5-1 to TRBJ2-3; possibly TRBD1 for D (5 bases). Germline assignment: CDR1 SGHRS and CDR2 YFSETQ. This CDR3 is built from 15 residues. Trimming removed 4 bases from V and 3 bases from J, with 15 bases in between. CDR3 nucleotide sequence: TGCGCCAGCAGCGTGCAGGGTGGTGGGACAGATACGCAGTATTTT. It translates to CASSVQGGGTDTQYF. The variable domain in full, completed from reference TRBV5-1 and TRBJ2-3, reads KAGVTQTPRYLIKTRGQQVTLSCSPISGHRSVSWYQQTPGQGLQFLFEYFSETQRNKGNFPGRFSGRQFSNSRSEMNVSTLELGDSALYLCASSVQGGGTDTQYFGPGTRLTVL.

The chain couples TRBV6-2 or TRBV6-3 to TRBJ1-1; D is unresolved. The germline V gene encodes CDR1 MNHEY and CDR2 SVGEGT. This CDR3 region has 13 residues. V was cut by 4 bases and J by 8 bases, with 14 bases left in between. The CDR3 is CASSFIREGEAFF. As DNA, the CDR3 is TGTGCCAGCAGTTTTATCCGGGAGGGCGAAGCTTTCTTT.